The clone carrying this TCR beta chain was recorded many times. Two time points each involved a draw of 4.5 to 7.5 milliliters of peripheral blood. These data are taken from a study of prognosis after radiotherapy for stage I lung cancer. Amplification of the TCR beta CDR3 (from genomic DNA) was done by two-round multiplex PCR. Primers targeting each individual TRBV and TRBJ gene were applied in first-round PCR. TCRdb re-called the multiplex PCR reads with MiXCR, one entry per CDR3 protein. This table holds about 35,000 distinct CDR3 sequences, roughly a third found once. Deletions cut 4 bases from V and 1 base from J, with 6 bases between. The CDR3 extends over 12 amino acids. Germline CDR1 reads SGHRS; CDR2 reads YFSETQ.

This sequence was found in a donor over 45 with non-small cell lung cancer. The rearrangement uses TRBV5-1 and TRBJ2-7; no reliable D call. The sequencing here drew on PBMCs, taken before or after stereotactic body radiation therapy (not recorded which). CDR3 nucleotide sequence: TGCGCCAGCAGCCTGCCATCCTACGAGCAGTACTTC. Translation: CASSLPSYEQYF.